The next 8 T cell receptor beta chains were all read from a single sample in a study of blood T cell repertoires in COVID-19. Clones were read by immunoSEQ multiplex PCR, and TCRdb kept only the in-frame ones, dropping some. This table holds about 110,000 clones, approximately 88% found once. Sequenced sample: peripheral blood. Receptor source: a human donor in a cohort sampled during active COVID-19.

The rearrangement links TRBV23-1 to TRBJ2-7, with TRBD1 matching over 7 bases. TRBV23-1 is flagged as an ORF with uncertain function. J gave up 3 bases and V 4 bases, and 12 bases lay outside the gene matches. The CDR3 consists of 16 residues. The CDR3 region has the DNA TGCGCCAGCAGTCTAGACAGGGTTGGTGTCGGCTACGAGCAGTACTTC. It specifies CASSLDRVGVGYEQYF.

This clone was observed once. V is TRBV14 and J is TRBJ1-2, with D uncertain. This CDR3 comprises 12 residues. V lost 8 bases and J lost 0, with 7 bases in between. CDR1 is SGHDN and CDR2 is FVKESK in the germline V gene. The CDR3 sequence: CASSGANYGYTF. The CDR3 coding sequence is TGTGCCAGCTCCGGGGCTAACTATGGCTACACCTTC.

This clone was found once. For the CDR3, the DNA is TGTGCCAGCAGCTTCGTGCAGGGTACAGATACGCAGTATTTT. Translation: CASSFVQGTDTQYF. The chain couples TRBV11-1 to TRBJ2-3; a possible D gene is TRBD1 (5 bases). The germline V gene has CDR1 SGHAT and CDR2 FQDESV (reference sequence). Trimming took 3 bases from V and 3 from J, leaving 10 bases between them. The CDR3 covers 14 residues.

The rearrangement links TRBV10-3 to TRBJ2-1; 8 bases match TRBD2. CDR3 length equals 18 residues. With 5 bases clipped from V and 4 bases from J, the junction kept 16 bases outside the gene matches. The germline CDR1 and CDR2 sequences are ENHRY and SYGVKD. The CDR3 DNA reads TGTGCCATCAGTTCGGGACTAGGACGCCCATCCGTATACAATGAGCAGTTCTTC. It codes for CAISSGLGRPSVYNEQFF.

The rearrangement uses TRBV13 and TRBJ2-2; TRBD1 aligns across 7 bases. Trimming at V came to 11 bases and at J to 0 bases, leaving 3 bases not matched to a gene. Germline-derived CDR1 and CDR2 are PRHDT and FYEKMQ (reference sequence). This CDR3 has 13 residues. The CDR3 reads CARGQSNTGELFF. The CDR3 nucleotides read TGTGCCCGGGGACAGTCGAACACCGGGGAGCTGTTTTTT.

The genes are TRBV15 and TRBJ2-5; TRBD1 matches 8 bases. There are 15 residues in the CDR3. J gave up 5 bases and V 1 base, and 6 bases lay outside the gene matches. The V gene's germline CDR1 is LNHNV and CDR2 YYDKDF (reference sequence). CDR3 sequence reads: CATSRGRQGTETQYF. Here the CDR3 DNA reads TGTGCCACCAGCAGAGGACGACAGGGGACGGAGACCCAGTACTTC. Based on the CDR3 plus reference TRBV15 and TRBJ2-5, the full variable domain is DAMVIQNPRYQVTQFGKPVTLSCSQTLNHNVMYWYQQKSSQAPKLLFHYYDKDFNNEADTPDNFQSRRPNTSFCFLDIRSPGLGDTAMYLCATSRGRQGTETQYFGPGTRLLVL.

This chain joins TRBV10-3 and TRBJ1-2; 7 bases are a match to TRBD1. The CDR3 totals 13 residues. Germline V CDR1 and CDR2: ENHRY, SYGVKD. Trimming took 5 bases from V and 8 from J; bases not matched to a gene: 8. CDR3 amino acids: CAISFDRARGYTF. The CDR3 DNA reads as TGTGCCATCAGTTTTGACAGGGCGAGGGGCTACACCTTC.

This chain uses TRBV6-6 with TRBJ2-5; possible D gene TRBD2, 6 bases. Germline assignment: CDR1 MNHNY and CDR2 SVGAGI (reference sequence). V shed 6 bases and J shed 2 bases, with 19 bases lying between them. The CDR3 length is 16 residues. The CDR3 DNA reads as TGTGCCAGCAGCCAACCCTTGCGACTAGTGCAAGAGACCCAGTACTTC. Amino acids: CASSQPLRLVQETQYF.